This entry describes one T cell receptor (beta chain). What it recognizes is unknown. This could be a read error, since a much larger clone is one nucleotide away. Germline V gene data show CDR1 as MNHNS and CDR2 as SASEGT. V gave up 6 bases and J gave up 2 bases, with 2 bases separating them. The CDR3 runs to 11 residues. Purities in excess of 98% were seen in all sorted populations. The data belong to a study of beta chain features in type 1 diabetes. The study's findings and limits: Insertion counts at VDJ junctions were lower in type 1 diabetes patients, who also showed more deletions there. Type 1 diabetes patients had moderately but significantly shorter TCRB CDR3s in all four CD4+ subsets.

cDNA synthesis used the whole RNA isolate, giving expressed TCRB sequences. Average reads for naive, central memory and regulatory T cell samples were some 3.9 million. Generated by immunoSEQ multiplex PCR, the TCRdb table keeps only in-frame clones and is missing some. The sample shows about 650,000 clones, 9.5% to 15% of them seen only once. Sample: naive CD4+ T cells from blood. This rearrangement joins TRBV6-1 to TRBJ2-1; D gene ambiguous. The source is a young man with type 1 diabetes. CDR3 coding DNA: TGTGCCAGCAGCACCTACAATGAGCAGTTCTTC. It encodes CASSTYNEQFF.